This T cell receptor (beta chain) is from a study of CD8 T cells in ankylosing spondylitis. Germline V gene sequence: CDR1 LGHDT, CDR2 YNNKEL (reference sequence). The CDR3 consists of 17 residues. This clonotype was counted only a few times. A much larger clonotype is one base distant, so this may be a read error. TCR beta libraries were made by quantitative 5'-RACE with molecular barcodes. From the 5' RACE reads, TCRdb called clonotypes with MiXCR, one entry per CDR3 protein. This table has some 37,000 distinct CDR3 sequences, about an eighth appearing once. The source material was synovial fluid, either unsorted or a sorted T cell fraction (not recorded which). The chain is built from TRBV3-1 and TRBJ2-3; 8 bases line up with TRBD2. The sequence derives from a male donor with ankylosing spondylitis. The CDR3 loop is CATSQDRGGRTPDTQYF. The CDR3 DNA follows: TGTGCCACCAGCCAAGACCGGGGGGGCCGAACGCCCGATACGCAGTATTTT.